These 21 T cell receptor beta chains came from one sample sequenced in a study of Graves' ophthalmopathy and Graves' hyperthyroidism (dated by TCRdb to between 2017 and 2018). This sample was sequenced with an Illumina HiSeq 2000. For repertoire sequencing, the TCR beta CDR3 regions were amplified from RNA transcripts. HTBI primers and the Qiagen OneStep RT-PCR kit were used in a first-round RT-PCR, which was followed by a second-round multiplex PCR, size selection and purification. Using fastp trimming at Q25 and MiXCR clonotype assembly, TCRdb reanalyzed the public sequencing data and kept in-frame beta chains. Each entry is one CDR3 protein sequence, shown with its most common DNA and genes. The sample table lists about 200,000 distinct CDR3 sequences, under 30% of them with a count of one. The biggest ten clones account for 9.1% of the sample. The sample comprised peripheral blood. All receptors come from a man between 45 and 60 years old with Graves' ophthalmopathy. Donor details come from another sample of the same person, matched by shared clones.

This clonotype was observed many times. This chain links TRBV2 with TRBJ2-7; TRBD2 might be the D (5 bases). CDR1 is SNHLY, CDR2 FYNNEI, per germline. Trimming stripped 0 bases from V and 1 base from J, with 10 bases between. This CDR3 region has 15 residues. The CDR3 spells CASSEAWEPSYEQYF. In DNA, the CDR3 is TGTGCCAGCAGTGAAGCGTGGGAGCCGTCCTACGAGCAGTACTTC.

In this sample, this clonotype turned up many times. The chain recombines TRBV11-2 with TRBJ2-5, with a weak D call TRBD2 (5 bases). V lost 3 bases to trimming and J lost 5 bases, with 16 bases between them. This CDR3 region has 15 residues. Germline V gene data show CDR1 as SGHAT and CDR2 as FQNNGV. CDR3 protein: CASSFGSLAGETQYF. The CDR3 nucleotides read TGTGCCAGCAGCTTTGGTTCCCTAGCCGGGGAGACCCAGTACTTC.

In this sample, this clonotype turned up many times. The CDR3: CASSLGPTYEQYF. CDR3 bases: TGTGCCAGCAGTTTGGGGCCAACCTACGAGCAGTACTTC. The genes are TRBV27 and TRBJ2-7; D might be TRBD1 (5 bases). The V gene's germline CDR1 is MNHEY and CDR2 SMNVEV (reference sequence). V was clipped by 3 bases and J by 2 bases, with 8 bases between them. The CDR3 consists of 13 residues.

This clonotype occurred many times. The rearrangement joins TRBV30 to TRBJ1-1; no clear D. This CDR3 region has 13 residues. Trimming stripped 5 bases from V and 1 base from J, with 11 bases between. Germline loops: CDR1 GTSNPN, CDR2 SVGIG (reference sequence). The CDR3 is CAWGETPNTEAFF. Written as DNA, the CDR3 is TGTGCCTGGGGTGAAACACCGAACACTGAAGCTTTCTTT. The whole variable domain, remainder taken from reference TRBV30 and TRBJ1-1, is SQTIHQWPATLVQPVGSPLSLECTVEGTSNPNLYWYRQAAGRGLQLLFYSVGIGQISSEVPQNLSASRPQDRQFILSSKKLLLSDSGFYLCAWGETPNTEAFFGQGTRLTVV.

The gene calls are TRBV15 and TRBJ1-6; 9 bases agree with TRBD1. J gave up 6 bases and V 3 bases, and 9 bases lay outside the gene matches. The CDR3 extends over 17 amino acids. The germline CDR1 and CDR2 sequences are LNHNV and YYDKDF (reference sequence). CDR3 DNA: TGTGCCACCAGCAGTGCCTTTGGACAGGGGTTTAATTCACCCCTCCACTTT. Translation gives CATSSAFGQGFNSPLHF.

The chain employs TRBV6-1 and TRBJ1-1, with D tentatively TRBD1 (6 bases). This CDR3 region has 13 residues. Between the trimmed V and J ends, which lost 10 bases and 4 bases, there was a span of 16 bases. The V gene's germline CDR1 is MNHNS and CDR2 SASEGT. The chain's CDR3 is CATTTGMVTEAFF. For the CDR3, the DNA is TGTGCCACGACCACAGGGATGGTCACTGAAGCTTTCTTT.

The V call is TRBV6-5, the J call TRBJ1-1, with D maybe TRBD1 (5 bases). This CDR3 region has 16 residues. Germline V gives CDR1 MNHEY, CDR2 SVGAGI. V lost 2 bases to trimming and J lost 1 base, with 14 bases between them. The chain's CDR3 is CASSYRSGGGNTEAFF. As DNA, the CDR3 is TGTGCCAGCAGTTACAGGAGCGGCGGGGGGAACACTGAAGCTTTCTTT.

This rearrangement joins TRBV12-3 or TRBV12-4 to TRBJ2-3, with TRBD2 identical over 10 bases. The CDR3 sequence is 14 residues long. V was clipped by 6 bases and J by 5 bases; unmatched bases: 5. The CDR3 loop is CASSMGTSEDTQYF. CDR3 bases: TGTGCCAGCAGCATGGGGACTAGCGAAGATACGCAGTATTTT.

This clonotype was recorded many times. The CDR3 nucleotides are TGCAGTGCTAGAGACGGAGGGGGAAGCACTGAAGCTTTCTTT. This gives the protein CSARDGGGSTEAFF. The rearrangement joins TRBV20-1 to TRBJ1-1; D is perhaps TRBD1 (6 bases). CDR1 DFQATT and CDR2 SNEGSKA come from the germline V gene (reference sequence). This CDR3 comprises 14 residues. Trimming removed 0 bases at V and 4 bases at J, with 12 bases between.

The sample holds many counts of this clonotype. The V and J genes are TRBV19 and TRBJ2-7; D may be TRBD2 (6 bases). CDR1 and CDR2 (germline): LNHDA, SQIVND (reference sequence). The CDR3 spans 13 residues. Trimming removed 5 bases at V and 7 bases at J, with 15 bases between. The CDR3 loop reads CASSPGAGSEQYF. The CDR3 bases are TGTGCCAGTAGTCCCGGGGCGGGGAGTGAGCAGTACTTC.

The chain combines TRBV7-8 with TRBJ1-5; 9 nucleotides line up with TRBD1. The CDR3 has 15 residues. CDR1 and CDR2 (germline): SGHVS, FQNEAQ. V was clipped by 8 bases and J by 1 base; unmatched bases: 6. As DNA, the CDR3 is TGTGCCAGCTGCAAAGGACAGGGGAGCAATCAGCCCCAGCATTTT. Translated, it gives CASCKGQGSNQPQHF. Using reference TRBV7-8 and TRBJ1-5 for the parts outside the CDR3, the full variable domain is GAGVSQSPRYKVAKRGQDVALRCDPISGHVSLFWYQQALGQGPEFLTYFQNEAQLDKSGLPSDRFFAERPEGSVSTLKIQRTQQEDSAVYLCASCKGQGSNQPQHFGDGTRLSIL.

DNA of the CDR3: TGTGCCAGCAGCCCTACAGTATCTGAAGCTTTCTTT. Translated, it gives CASSPTVSEAFF. The chain has TRBV12-3 or TRBV12-4 and TRBJ1-1; unclear D gene. The CDR3 contains 12 residues. V was clipped by 6 bases and J by 6 bases, with 11 bases between them.

The chain joins TRBV2 to TRBJ2-7; 7 positions agree with TRBD2. The CDR3 covers 12 residues. Trimming took 10 bases from V and 0 from J; bases not matched to a gene: 3. CDR1 and CDR2 (germline): SNHLY, FYNNEI. The CDR3 bases are TGTGCCACCCGCGGGGGCTCCTACGAGCAGTACTTC. It yields the protein CATRGGSYEQYF.

This clonotype was counted at least ten times. The chain links TRBV9 to TRBJ2-6, with 7 nucleotides matching TRBD1. This CDR3 is built from 17 residues. V trimming: 1 base; J trimming: 0 bases; junction bases outside the gene matches: 4. Germline CDR1 and CDR2: SGDLS and YYNGEE. For the CDR3, the DNA is TGTGCCAGCAGCGTACGGACAGGAAGCTCTGGGGCCAACGTCCTGACTTTC. It is translated as CASSVRTGSSGANVLTF.

The chain employs TRBV15 and TRBJ2-7; 9 bases align to TRBD2. Per germline, CDR1 LNHNV and CDR2 YYDKDF (reference sequence). Trimming took 6 bases from V and 1 from J; bases not matched to a gene: 4. The CDR3 runs to 14 residues. CDR3 DNA: TGTGCCACCAGGAGTAGCGGGAGTTCCTACGAGCAGTACTTC. Amino acids: CATRSSGSSYEQYF.

This CDR3 reads CASSPLGQGVYEQYF. The CDR3 DNA sequence: TGTGCCAGCAGTCCATTGGGACAGGGGGTCTACGAGCAGTACTTC. The V gene is TRBV27, the J gene TRBJ2-7; 11 bases align to TRBD1. Germline V gene lookup returns CDR1 MNHEY and CDR2 SMNVEV (reference sequence). V shed 5 bases and J 3 bases; nucleotides not matched to a gene: 6. This CDR3 is built from 15 residues.

This clonotype was counted a few times. The chain links TRBV6-1 to TRBJ1-3; D is undetermined. CDR1 and CDR2 from the germline V gene are MNHNS and SASEGT. Trimming cost V 11 bases and J 4 bases, with 9 bases left between them. This CDR3 is 11 amino acids long. This chain's CDR3 is CAVQQGNTIYF. The DNA of the CDR3 is TGTGCCGTCCAACAGGGAAACACCATATATTTT.

This clonotype was recorded at least ten times. The rearrangement links TRBV19 to TRBJ2-2; no clear D. Germline-derived CDR1 and CDR2 are LNHDA and SQIVND (reference sequence). The CDR3 is 20 amino acids. V gave up 3 bases and J gave up 0 bases, with 23 bases separating them. The CDR3 sequence: CASSIFSRLVSRTNTGELFF. CDR3 DNA: TGTGCCAGTAGTATCTTCAGTCGGCTCGTAAGTCGTACGAACACCGGGGAGCTGTTTTTT.

The gene calls are TRBV28 and TRBJ2-7, with 9 bases that match TRBD1. V shed 4 bases and J 6 bases; nucleotides not matched to a gene: 10. The CDR3 runs 15 residues. Germline CDR1 reads MDHEN; CDR2 reads SYDVKM. DNA of the CDR3: TGTGCCAGCAGTTCCGCCGGGACAGGGACATTCGAGCAGTACTTC. Residues: CASSSAGTGTFEQYF.

The chain links TRBV4-1 to TRBJ1-3; no clear D. This CDR3 region has 16 residues. The germline CDR1 and CDR2 sequences are MGHRA and YSYEKL. V gave up 5 bases and J gave up 0 bases, with 14 bases separating them. The CDR3 loop reads CASSYSADGSGNTIYF. DNA for the CDR3: TGCGCCAGCAGCTATTCCGCGGACGGCTCTGGAAACACCATATATTTT.

This clonotype was seen at least ten times. The V and J genes are TRBV28 and TRBJ2-5; D uncertain. The length of the CDR3 is 13 residues. Germline V gene lookup returns CDR1 MDHEN and CDR2 SYDVKM. Trimming stripped 2 bases from V and 7 bases from J, with 11 bases between. CDR3 DNA sequence: TGTGCCAGCAGTTTAGGGGTCTTGGGGACCCAGTACTTC. Residues: CASSLGVLGTQYF.